This is a list of T cell receptor beta chains from one sample in a study of blood T cell repertoires in COVID-19. The repertoire was sequenced with immunoSEQ multiplex PCR; TCRdb's copy has only in-frame clones and lacks some. Of fewer than 450,000 clones in the sample, roughly 84% were seen once. Sequences were obtained from PBMCs or T cells enriched from blood (not recorded which). These receptors were obtained from a woman aged 25 to 45 who had recovered from COVID-19. CDR3s include the opening cysteine and the closing phenylalanine or tryptophan. Fields, in order: clone size, J gene, D gene, V gene, CDR3 DNA, CDR3 protein. The D gene is left open where the match is weak. Clone size, where shown, is once, few, many, or a class for clones that have expanded.

>NA|TRBJ2-3|TRBD1|TRBV10-3
TGTGCCATCAGTGATAGGACAGGTGAGGATACGCAGTATTTT
CAISDRTGEDTQYF
>once|TRBJ1-6|NA|TRBV19
TGTGCCAGTAGTATACCGGGATCGAATTCACCCCTCCACTTT
CASSIPGSNSPLHF
>NA|TRBJ1-1|TRBD1|TRBV6-1
TGTGCCAGCAGTGACGTGCTTGGGACAGGGGTTCCGAACACTGAAGCTTTCTTT
CASSDVLGTGVPNTEAFF
>NA|TRBJ2-7|TRBD1|TRBV12-5
TGTGCTAGTGGTTTGGTAGGGAGGACAGGGGTCCACGAGCAGTACTTC
CASGLVGRTGVHEQYF
>NA|TRBJ1-5|NA|TRBV28
TGTGCCAGCAGTGTACAGAGTTATCAGCCCCAGCATTTT
CASSVQSYQPQHF
>NA|TRBJ1-1|NA|TRBV29-1
TGCAGCGCCCTACGTTCAGGCATGAACACTGAAGCTTTCTTT
CSALRSGMNTEAFF
>once|TRBJ2-5|TRBD2|TRBV7-6
TGTGCCAGCAGCTTAGGGCTTCTTCTAGCGGGGGGGCAGGACCTAGAGACCCAGTACTTC
CASSLGLLLAGGQDLETQYF
>NA|TRBJ1-2|NA|TRBV28
TGTGCCAGCAGTCCGGACAGCTTCTATGGCTACACCTTC
CASSPDSFYGYTF
>NA|TRBJ2-5|TRBD1|TRBV5-8
TGTGCCAGCATGGACAGGGGAGCTGAGACCCAGTACTTC
CASMDRGAETQYF
>NA|TRBJ1-4|NA|TRBV28
TGTGCCAGCAGTTTAGCAGTTGCTAATGAAAAACTGTTTTTT
CASSLAVANEKLFF
>NA|TRBJ1-1|NA|TRBV2
TGTGCCAGCAGTGAAGTACGCGGTTTCACTGAAGCTTTCTTT
CASSEVRGFTEAFF
>NA|TRBJ1-2|TRBD1|TRBV30
TGTGCCTGGAGTCCACCACGAGGACAGGGGGAGGATATTTCAGGCTACACCTTC
CAWSPPRGQGEDISGYTF
>NA|TRBJ1-2|TRBD1|TRBV9
TGTGCCAGCAGCTCCACCCCGGGACAGGGTACCTATGGCTACACCTTC
CASSSTPGQGTYGYTF
>NA|TRBJ2-1|NA|TRBV9
TGTGCCAGCAGCGTTGAGGGCGGGCGGGAGCAGTTCTTC
CASSVEGGREQFF
>NA|TRBJ1-1|NA|TRBV5-8
TGTGCCAGCAGCCCGGCCCGGGGATGGAACACTGAAGCTTTCTTT
CASSPARGWNTEAFF
>NA|TRBJ2-5|TRBD1|TRBV27
TGTGCCAGCAGGTTCGGACAGGGGGGGACCCAGTACTTC
CASRFGQGGTQYF
>NA|TRBJ1-2|TRBD1|TRBV5-1
TGCGCCAGCAGCTACCAGACAGGGGAAGGCGGCTACACCTTC
CASSYQTGEGGYTF
>NA|TRBJ2-3|TRBD2|TRBV5-1
TGCGCCAGCAGCTTGGGCGGGGGTGCCGGATATGGCACAGATACGCAGTATTTT
CASSLGGGAGYGTDTQYF
>NA|TRBJ1-2|TRBD1|TRBV7-9
TGTGCCAGCAGCTGGGGGGACAGGCTTGGCTATGGCTACACCTTC
CASSWGDRLGYGYTF
>NA|TRBJ2-7|NA|TRBV23-1
TGCGCCAGCAGTCAACCCCCCGGACAGCCTGCCTACGAGCAGTACTTC
CASSQPPGQPAYEQYF
>NA|TRBJ1-4|TRBD1|TRBV14
TGTGCCAGCAGCCAATCTTGGGGACAGGGCTTTAATGAAAAACTGTTTTTT
CASSQSWGQGFNEKLFF
>NA|TRBJ1-5|NA|TRBV15
TGTGCCACCAGCGTACAGGGCTGGGGCAATCAGCCCCAGCATTTT
CATSVQGWGNQPQHF
>NA|TRBJ1-1|NA|TRBV30
TGTGCCTTCCACAGAACCGGGAGGGGGGAATACACTGAAGCTTTCTTT
CAFHRTGRGEYTEAFF
>NA|TRBJ2-1|TRBD1|TRBV5-1
TGCGCCAGCAGCCCAGGACAGGGACCTCGCAATGAGCAGTTCTTC
CASSPGQGPRNEQFF
>few|TRBJ2-3|NA|TRBV2
TGTGCCAGCAGGTCAGCAGATACGCAGTATTTT
CASRSADTQYF
>NA|TRBJ2-1|TRBD1|TRBV5-1
TGCGCCAGCAGCTCCGGGACAGGGAGCTACAATGAGCAGTTCTTC
CASSSGTGSYNEQFF